The present T cell receptor (beta chain) was sequenced within a study of brain metastases from non-small cell lung cancer. This clone was detected once. The V end was cut by 4 bases, the J end by 1 base, with 8 bases between. The germline V gene has CDR1 MNHEY and CDR2 SVGAGI. The CDR3 covers 15 residues. The table came from immunoSEQ multiplex PCR; TCRdb's copy has only in-frame clones and leaves some out. The sample lists 250 to 400 clones, 85% to 90% seen once, with roughly 8.7% in the top ten. The sequencing input was tumor-adjacent normal tissue. The clonotype originates from a donor at least 40 years old with non-small cell lung cancer. The chain combines TRBV6-5 with TRBJ2-6, with D maybe TRBD2 (5 bases). For the CDR3, the DNA is TGTGCCAGCAGTTTAGAGGGATCTGGGGCCAACGTCCTGACTTTC. This sequence encodes CASSLEGSGANVLTF.